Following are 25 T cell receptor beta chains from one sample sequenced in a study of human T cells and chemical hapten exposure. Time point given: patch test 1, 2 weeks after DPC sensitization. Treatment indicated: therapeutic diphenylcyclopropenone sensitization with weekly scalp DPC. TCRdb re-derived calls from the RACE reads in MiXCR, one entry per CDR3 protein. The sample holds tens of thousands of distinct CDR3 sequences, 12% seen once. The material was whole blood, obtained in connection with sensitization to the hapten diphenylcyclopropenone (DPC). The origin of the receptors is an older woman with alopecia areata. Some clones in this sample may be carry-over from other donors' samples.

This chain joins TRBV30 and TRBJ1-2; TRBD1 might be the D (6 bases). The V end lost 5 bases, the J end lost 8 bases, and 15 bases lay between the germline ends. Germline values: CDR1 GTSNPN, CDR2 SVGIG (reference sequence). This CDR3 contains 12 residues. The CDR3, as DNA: TGTGCCTGGGGAATTACAGGGTTCGGCTACACCTTC. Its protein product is CAWGITGFGYTF. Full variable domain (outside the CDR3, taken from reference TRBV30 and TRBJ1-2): SQTIHQWPATLVQPVGSPLSLECTVEGTSNPNLYWYRQAAGRGLQLLFYSVGIGQISSEVPQNLSASRPQDRQFILSSKKLLLSDSGFYLCAWGITGFGYTFGSGTRLTVV.

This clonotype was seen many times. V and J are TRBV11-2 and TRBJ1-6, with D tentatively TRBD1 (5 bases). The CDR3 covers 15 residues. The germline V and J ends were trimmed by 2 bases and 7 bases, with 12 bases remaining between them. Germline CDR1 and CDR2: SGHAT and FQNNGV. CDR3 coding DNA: TGTGCCAGCAGCTTATCAGGGATGGGGAATTCACCCCTCCACTTT. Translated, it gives CASSLSGMGNSPLHF. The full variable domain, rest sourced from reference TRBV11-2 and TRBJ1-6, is EAGVAQSPRYKIIEKRQSVAFWCNPISGHATLYWYQQILGQGPKLLIQFQNNGVVDDSQLPKDRFSAERLKGVDSTLKIQPAKLEDSAVYLCASSLSGMGNSPLHFGNGTRLTVT.

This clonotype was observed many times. The CDR3 reads CASSHLPGQGFYGYTF. The CDR3 bases are TGTGCCAGCAGCCACCTACCGGGACAGGGATTCTATGGCTACACCTTC. The chain combines TRBV3-1 with TRBJ1-2; 9 bases match TRBD1. Germline CDR1 and CDR2: LGHDT and YNNKEL (reference sequence). CDR3 length equals 16 residues. V lost 3 bases, J lost 4 bases, and 9 bases stayed unmatched.

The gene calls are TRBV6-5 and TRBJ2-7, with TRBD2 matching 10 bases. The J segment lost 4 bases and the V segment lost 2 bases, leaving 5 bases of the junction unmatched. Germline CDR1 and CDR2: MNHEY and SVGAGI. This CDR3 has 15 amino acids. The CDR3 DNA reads TGTGCCAGCAGTTACCTACTAGCGGGGTTTTACGAGCAGTACTTC. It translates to CASSYLLAGFYEQYF.

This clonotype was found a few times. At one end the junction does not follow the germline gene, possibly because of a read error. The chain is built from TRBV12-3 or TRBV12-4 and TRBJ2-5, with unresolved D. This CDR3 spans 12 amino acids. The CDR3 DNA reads TGTGCCAGCAGCCCTACTCCAGAGGCCCAGTACTTC. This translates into CASSPTPEAQYF.

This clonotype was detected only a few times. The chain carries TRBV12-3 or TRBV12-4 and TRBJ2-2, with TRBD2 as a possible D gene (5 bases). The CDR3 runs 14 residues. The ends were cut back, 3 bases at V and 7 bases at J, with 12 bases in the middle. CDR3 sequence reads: CASSFAGGIGELFF. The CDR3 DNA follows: TGTGCCAGCAGTTTTGCAGGAGGAATCGGGGAGCTGTTTTTT.

The CDR3 sequence is CASSFRDRAPSDTQYF. CDR3 DNA sequence: TGTGCCAGCAGTTTCCGGGACAGGGCTCCCTCAGATACGCAGTATTTT. This rearrangement joins TRBV12-3 or TRBV12-4 to TRBJ2-3; 9 bases agree with TRBD1. V gave up 3 bases and J gave up 4 bases; unmatched junction bases: 8. The CDR3 has 16 amino acids.

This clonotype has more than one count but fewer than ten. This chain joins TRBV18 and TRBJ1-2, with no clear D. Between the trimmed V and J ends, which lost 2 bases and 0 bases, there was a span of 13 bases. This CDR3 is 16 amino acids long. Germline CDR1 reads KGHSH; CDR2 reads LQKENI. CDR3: CASSPSLRIANYGYTF. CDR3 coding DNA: TGTGCCAGCTCACCATCTCTACGGATAGCTAACTATGGCTACACCTTC.

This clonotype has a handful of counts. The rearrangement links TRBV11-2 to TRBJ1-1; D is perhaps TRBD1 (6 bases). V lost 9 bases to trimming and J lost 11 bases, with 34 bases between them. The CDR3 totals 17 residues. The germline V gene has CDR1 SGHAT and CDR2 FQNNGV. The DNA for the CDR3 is TGTGCCAGTCGCTCTGTGTCCGGAAGCTCGGGGGCACGATTGGCTTTCTTT. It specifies CASRSVSGSSGARLAFF. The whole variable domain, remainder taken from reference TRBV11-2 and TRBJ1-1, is EAGVAQSPRYKIIEKRQSVAFWCNPISGHATLYWYQQILGQGPKLLIQFQNNGVVDDSQLPKDRFSAERLKGVDSTLKIQPAKLEDSAVYLCASRSVSGSSGARLAFFGQGTRLTVV.

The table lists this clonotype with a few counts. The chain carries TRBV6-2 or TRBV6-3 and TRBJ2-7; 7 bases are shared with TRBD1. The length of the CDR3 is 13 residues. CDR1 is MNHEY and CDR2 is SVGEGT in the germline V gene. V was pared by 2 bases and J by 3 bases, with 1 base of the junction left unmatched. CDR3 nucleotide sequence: TGTGCCAGCAGTTACGACAGGGACTACGAGCAGTACTTC. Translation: CASSYDRDYEQYF.

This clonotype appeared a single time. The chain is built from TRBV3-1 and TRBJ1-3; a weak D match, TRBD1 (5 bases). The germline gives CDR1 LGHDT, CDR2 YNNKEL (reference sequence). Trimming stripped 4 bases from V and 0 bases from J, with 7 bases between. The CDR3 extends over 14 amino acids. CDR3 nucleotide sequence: TGTGCCAGCAGCCGGGGCCGCTCTGGAAACACCATATATTTT. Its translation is CASSRGRSGNTIYF.

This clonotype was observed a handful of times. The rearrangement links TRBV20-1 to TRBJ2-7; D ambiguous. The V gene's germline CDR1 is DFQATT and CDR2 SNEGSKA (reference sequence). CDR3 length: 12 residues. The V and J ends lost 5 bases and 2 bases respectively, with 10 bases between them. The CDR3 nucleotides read TGCAGTGCTTGGGCAGAAACCTACGAGCAGTACTTC. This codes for CSAWAETYEQYF.

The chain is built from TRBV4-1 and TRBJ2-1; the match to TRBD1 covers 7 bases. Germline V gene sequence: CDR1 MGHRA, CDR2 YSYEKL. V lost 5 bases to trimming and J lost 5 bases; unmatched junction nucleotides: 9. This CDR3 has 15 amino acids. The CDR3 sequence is CASSKAQGVNNEQFF. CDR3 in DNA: TGCGCCAGCAGCAAGGCCCAGGGGGTTAACAATGAGCAGTTCTTC.

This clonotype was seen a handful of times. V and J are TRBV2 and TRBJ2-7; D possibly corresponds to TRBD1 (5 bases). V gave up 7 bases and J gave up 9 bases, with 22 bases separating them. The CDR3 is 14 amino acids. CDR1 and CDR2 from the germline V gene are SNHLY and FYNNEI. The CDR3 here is CASTHPDRPSVQYF. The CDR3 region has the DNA TGTGCCAGCACCCACCCTGACAGACCATCGGTGCAGTACTTC.

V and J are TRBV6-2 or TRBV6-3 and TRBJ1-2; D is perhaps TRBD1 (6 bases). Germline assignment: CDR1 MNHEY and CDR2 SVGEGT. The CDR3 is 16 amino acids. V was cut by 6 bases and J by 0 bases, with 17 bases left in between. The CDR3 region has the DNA TGTGCCAGCAGGAAGACAGGTCCCCGGGCTAACTATGGCTACACCTTC. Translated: CASRKTGPRANYGYTF.

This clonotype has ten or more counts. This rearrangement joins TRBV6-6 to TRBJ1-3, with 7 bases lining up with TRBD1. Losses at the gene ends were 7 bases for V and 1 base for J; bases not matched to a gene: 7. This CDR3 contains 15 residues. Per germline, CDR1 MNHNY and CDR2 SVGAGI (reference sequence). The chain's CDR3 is CASIAGGWSGNTIYF. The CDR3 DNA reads TGTGCCAGCATTGCAGGGGGATGGTCTGGAAACACCATATATTTT.

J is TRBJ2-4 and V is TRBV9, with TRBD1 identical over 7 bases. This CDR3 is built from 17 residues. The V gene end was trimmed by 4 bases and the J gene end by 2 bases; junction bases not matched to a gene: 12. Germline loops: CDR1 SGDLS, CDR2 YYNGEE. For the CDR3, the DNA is TGTGCCAGCAGCAACCCATGGGACAGCCCAACCAAAAACATTCAGTACTTC. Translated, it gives CASSNPWDSPTKNIQYF.

The CDR3 sequence is CAIRDTGTGTTGELFF. In DNA, the CDR3 is TGTGCCATCAGGGACACCGGGACAGGGACCACCGGGGAGCTGTTTTTT. The chain is built from TRBV10-3 and TRBJ2-2, with 9 bases identical to TRBD1. J lost 4 bases, V lost 6 bases, and 9 bases had no gene match. The germline CDR1 and CDR2 sequences are ENHRY and SYGVKD. The CDR3 loop spans 16 amino acids.

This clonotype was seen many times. The chain's CDR3 is CSVAEGHNYGYTF. The DNA of the CDR3 is TGCAGTGTCGCAGAGGGGCATAACTATGGCTACACCTTC. The gene calls are TRBV20-1 and TRBJ1-2; a weak D match, TRBD1 (5 bases). This CDR3 has 13 residues. The V gene lost 7 bases and the J gene lost 1 base, with 13 bases spanning the gap. The germline V gene encodes CDR1 DFQATT and CDR2 SNEGSKA (reference sequence).

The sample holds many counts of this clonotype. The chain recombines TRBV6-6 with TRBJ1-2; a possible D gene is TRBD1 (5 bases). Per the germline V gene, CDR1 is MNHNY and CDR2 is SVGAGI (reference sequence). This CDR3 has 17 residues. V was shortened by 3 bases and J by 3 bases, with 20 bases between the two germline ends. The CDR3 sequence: CASSYRPGLVVDYGYTF. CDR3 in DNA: TGTGCCAGCAGTTATAGGCCAGGGCTGGTGGTTGACTATGGCTACACCTTC.

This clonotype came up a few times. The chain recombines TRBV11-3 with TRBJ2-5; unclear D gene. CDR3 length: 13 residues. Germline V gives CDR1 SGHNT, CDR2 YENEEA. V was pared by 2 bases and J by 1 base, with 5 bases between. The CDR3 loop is CASSLNVQETQYF. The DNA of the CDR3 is TGTGCCAGCAGCTTAAACGTCCAAGAGACCCAGTACTTC. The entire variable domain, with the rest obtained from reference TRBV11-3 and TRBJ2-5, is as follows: EAGVVQSPRYKIIEKKQPVAFWCNPISGHNTLYWYLQNLGQGPELLIRYENEEAVDDSQLPKDRFSAERLKGVDSTLKIQPAELGDSAVYLCASSLNVQETQYFGPGTRLLVL.

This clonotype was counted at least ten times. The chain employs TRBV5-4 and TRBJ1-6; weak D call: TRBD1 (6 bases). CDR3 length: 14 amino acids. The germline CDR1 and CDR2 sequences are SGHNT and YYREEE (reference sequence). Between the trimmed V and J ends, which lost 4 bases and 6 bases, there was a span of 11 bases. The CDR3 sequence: CASSHRQVNSPLHF. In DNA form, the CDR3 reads TGTGCCAGCAGCCACAGACAGGTTAATTCACCCCTCCACTTT.

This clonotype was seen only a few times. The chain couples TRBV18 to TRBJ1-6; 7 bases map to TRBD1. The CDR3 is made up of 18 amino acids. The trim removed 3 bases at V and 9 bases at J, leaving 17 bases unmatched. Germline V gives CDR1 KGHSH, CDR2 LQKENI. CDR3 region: CASSPTRQGNDVRSPLHF. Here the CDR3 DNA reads TGTGCCAGCTCACCGACAAGACAGGGAAATGATGTTCGTTCACCCCTCCACTTT.

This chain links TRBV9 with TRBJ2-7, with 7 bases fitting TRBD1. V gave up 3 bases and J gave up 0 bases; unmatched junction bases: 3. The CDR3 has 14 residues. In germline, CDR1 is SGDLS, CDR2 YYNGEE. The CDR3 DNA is TGTGCCAGCAGCGCCCCAGGGGGCTCCTACGAGCAGTACTTC. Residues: CASSAPGGSYEQYF. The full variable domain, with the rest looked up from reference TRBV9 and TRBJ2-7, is DSGVTQTPKHLITATGQRVTLRCSPRSGDLSVYWYQQSLDQGLQFLIQYYNGEERAKGNILERFSAQQFPDLHSELNLSSLELGDSALYFCASSAPGGSYEQYFGPGTRLTVT.

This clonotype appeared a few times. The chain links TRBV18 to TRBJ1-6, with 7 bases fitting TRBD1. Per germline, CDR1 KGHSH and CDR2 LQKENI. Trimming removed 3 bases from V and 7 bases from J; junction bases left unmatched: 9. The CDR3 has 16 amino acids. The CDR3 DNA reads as TGTGCCAGCTCACCGACCGGGGGACAGATGAATTCACCCCTCCACTTT. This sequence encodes CASSPTGGQMNSPLHF.